Below, one TCR beta chain is given with its context. The CDR3 loop spans 15 amino acids. With V trimmed by 7 bases and J by 3 bases, 7 bases remained unmatched. Germline CDR1 reads SNHLY; CDR2 reads FYNNEI. Measured with immunoSEQ multiplex PCR; TCRdb has only the in-frame clones, and not every one. The profile shows 100,000 to 150,000 clones, about 86% of them singletons. This sample was included in a study of blood T cell repertoires in COVID-19. Study context: The United States, Italy and Spain were the sources of the acute and convalescent COVID-19 samples. T cells, B-cell-depleted T cells, or PBMCs supplied cDNA or gDNA.

The source material was peripheral blood. The rearrangement uses TRBV2 and TRBJ2-1; 9 bases fit TRBD2. The clonotype originates from a woman between 45 and 65 years old with acute or convalescent COVID-19. CDR3 residues: CASKRGREGYNEQFF. Written as DNA, the CDR3 is TGTGCCAGCAAGCGTGGGCGGGAGGGCTACAATGAGCAGTTCTTC.